This entry features one TCR beta chain sequence. Data came from immunoSEQ multiplex PCR; TCRdb stores just in-frame clones and leaves some out. The sample carries tens of thousands of clones, 85% to 95% recorded once. The sample belongs to a study of control samples from healthy donors and cancer patients. Trimming removed 6 bases at V and 2 bases at J, with 16 bases between. The CDR3 is 15 amino acids. Germline V gene lookup returns CDR1 MNHEY and CDR2 SVGAGI. Sequenced: blood. This receptor was identified in a man younger than 40 in good health. V and J are TRBV6-5 and TRBJ2-5; D is ambiguous. CDR3 nucleotide sequence: TGTGCCAGCAGCTCCCCCCCTAGAACTCAAGAGACCCAGTACTTC. Translated, it gives CASSSPPRTQETQYF.